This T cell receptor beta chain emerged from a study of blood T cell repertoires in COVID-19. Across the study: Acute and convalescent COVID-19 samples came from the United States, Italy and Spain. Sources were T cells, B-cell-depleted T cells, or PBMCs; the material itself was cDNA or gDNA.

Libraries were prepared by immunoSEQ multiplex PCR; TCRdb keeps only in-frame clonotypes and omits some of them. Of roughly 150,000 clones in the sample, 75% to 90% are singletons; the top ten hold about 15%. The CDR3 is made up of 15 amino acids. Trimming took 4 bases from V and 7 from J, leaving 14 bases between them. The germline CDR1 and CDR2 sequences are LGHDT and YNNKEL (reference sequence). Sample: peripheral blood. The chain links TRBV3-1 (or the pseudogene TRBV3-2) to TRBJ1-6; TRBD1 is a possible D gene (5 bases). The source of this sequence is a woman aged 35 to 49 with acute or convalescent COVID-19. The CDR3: CASSPPGLTNSPLHF. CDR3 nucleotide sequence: TGTGCCAGCAGCCCTCCGGGACTGACAAATTCACCCCTCCACTTT.